This entry is about one T cell receptor (beta chain). Per the study methods: Amplified reference gene primers provided the basis for estimating nucleated cell counts. Assay used: immunoSEQ multiplex PCR; TCRdb lists only in-frame clones, some missing. V and J calls and clone size are as listed in that table; D and trimming were resolved from the DNA. The table shows 240,000 or so clones, with about 81% occurring only once. Trimming stripped 4 bases from V and 4 bases from J, with 4 bases between. CDR1 MGHRA and CDR2 YSYEKL come from the germline V gene. This CDR3 spans 11 amino acids. This sample stems from a study of blood T cell repertoires in COVID-19. About the research overall: Collection of acute and convalescent COVID-19 samples took place in the United States, Italy and Spain. The cDNA or gDNA used as material had been derived from T cells, B-cell-depleted T cells, or PBMCs.

This TCR derives from a woman aged 55-69 years with active or convalescent COVID-19. The rearrangement joins TRBV4-1 to TRBJ2-5, with D unresolved. Sequenced input: peripheral blood. The CDR3 DNA reads TGCGCCAGCAGCCTCTCAGAGACCCAGTACTTC. This encodes CASSLSETQYF.